Listed here are 2 T cell receptor beta chains from one sample, sequenced in a study of T cells after somatic rescue of genetic block. Sequenced by immunoSEQ multiplex PCR; TCRdb stores in-frame clones only, minus some. This sample has around 100,000 clones; about 93% occur once, and the top ten carry around 1.5%. What was sequenced was peripheral blood mononuclear cells (PBMCs). These receptors all stem from a woman aged 18-29 years.

The V gene is TRBV5-6, the J gene TRBJ1-2; TRBD1 is a possible D gene (5 bases). From germline, CDR1 is SGHDT and CDR2 YYEEEE. The CDR3 is 15 residues long. Trimming shortened V by 4 bases and J by 1 base, and 14 bases separated the two germline ends. The CDR3 bases are TGTGCCAGCAGCCTCGCTTTCAGGGATAACTATGGCTACACCTTC. It yields the protein CASSLAFRDNYGYTF.

This chain joins TRBV25-1 and TRBJ1-1, with a possible D match to TRBD1 (6 bases). Germline-derived CDR1 and CDR2 are MGHDK and SYGVNS. Trimming stripped 0 bases from V and 0 bases from J, with 8 bases between. The CDR3 is made up of 15 amino acids. DNA of the CDR3: TGTGCCAGCAGTGAATATGGGACACTGAACACTGAAGCTTTCTTT. Residues: CASSEYGTLNTEAFF.